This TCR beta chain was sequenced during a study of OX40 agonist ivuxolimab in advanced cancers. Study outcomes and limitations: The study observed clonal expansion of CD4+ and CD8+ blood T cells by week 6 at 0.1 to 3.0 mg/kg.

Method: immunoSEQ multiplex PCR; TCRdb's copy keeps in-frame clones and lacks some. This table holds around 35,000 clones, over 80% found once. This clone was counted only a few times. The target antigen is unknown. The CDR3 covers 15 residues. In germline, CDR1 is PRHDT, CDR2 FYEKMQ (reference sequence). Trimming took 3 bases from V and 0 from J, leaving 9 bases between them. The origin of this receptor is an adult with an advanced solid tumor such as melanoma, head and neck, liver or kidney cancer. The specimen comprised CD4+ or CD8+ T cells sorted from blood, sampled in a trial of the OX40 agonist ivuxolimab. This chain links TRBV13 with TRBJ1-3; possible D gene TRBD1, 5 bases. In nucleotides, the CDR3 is TGTGCCAGCAGCTTGCTGACAGACTCTGGAAACACCATATATTTT. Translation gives CASSLLTDSGNTIYF.